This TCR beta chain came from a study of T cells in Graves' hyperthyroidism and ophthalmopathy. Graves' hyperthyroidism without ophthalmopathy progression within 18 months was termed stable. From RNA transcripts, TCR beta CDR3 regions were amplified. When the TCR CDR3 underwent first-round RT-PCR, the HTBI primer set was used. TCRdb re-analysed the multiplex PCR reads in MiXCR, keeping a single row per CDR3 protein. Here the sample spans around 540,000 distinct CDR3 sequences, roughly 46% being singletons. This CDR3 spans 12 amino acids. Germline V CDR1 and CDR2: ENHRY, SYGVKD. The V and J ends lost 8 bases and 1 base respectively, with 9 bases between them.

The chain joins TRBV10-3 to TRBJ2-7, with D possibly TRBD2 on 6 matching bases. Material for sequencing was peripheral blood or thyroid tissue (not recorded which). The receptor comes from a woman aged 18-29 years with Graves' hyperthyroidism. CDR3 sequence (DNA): TGTGCCATCGCGGACTATTCCTACGAGCAGTACTTC. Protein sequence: CAIADYSYEQYF.